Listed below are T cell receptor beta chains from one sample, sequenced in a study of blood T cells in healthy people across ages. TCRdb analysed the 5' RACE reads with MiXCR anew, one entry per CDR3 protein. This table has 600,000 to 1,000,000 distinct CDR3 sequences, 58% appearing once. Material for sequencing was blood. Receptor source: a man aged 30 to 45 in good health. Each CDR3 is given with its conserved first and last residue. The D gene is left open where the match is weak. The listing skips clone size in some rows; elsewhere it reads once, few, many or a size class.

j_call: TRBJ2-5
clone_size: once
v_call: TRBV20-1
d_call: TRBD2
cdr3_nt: TGCAGTGCCAGAGGTGGGCTAGCGGGAGTAAGGGAGCAGTACTTC
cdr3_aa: CSARGGLAGVREQYF

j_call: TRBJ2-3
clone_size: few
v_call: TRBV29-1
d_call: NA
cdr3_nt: TGCAGCGTATGCGCTACGACTAGCACAGATACGCAGTATTTT
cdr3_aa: CSVCATTSTDTQYF

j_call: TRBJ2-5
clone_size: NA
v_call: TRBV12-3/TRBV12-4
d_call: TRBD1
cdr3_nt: TGTGCCAGCAGTTCACCCGGGACAGGTGGAGAGACCCAGTACTTC
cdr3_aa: CASSSPGTGGETQYF

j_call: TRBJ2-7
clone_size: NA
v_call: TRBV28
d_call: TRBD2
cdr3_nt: TGTGCCAGCTCCGGGACTAGCCTGTCCTACGAGCAGTACTTC
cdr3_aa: CASSGTSLSYEQYF

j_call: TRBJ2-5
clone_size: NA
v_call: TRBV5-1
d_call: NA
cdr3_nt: TGCGCCAGCACCATTCGAGGGCATTTTCAAGAGACCCAGTACTTC
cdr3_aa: CASTIRGHFQETQYF

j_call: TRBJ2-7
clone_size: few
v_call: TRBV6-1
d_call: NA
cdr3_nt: TGTGCCAGCATCCGTGAGGTCTCCTACGAGCAGTACTTC
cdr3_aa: CASIREVSYEQYF

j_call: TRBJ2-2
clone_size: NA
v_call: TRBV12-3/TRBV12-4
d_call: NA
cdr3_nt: TGTGCCAGCAGTTGGGCGGGGAATCGAACCGGGGAGCTGTTTTTT
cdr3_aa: CASSWAGNRTGELFF

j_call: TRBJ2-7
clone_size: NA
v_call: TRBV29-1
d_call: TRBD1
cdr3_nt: TGCAGCGTAGAAACACGTCGGACAGGGGTCTACGAGCAGTACTTC
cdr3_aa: CSVETRRTGVYEQYF

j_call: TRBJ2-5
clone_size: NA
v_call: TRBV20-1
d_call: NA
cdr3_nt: TGCAGTGCTAGAGATCGGGGCGTCCCAGAGACCCAGTACTTC
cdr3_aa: CSARDRGVPETQYF

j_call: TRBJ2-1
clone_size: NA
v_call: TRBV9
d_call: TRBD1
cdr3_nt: TGTGCCAGCAGCGTAGAGACAGGGAAGGCGTTTGAGCAGTTCTTC
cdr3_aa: CASSVETGKAFEQFF

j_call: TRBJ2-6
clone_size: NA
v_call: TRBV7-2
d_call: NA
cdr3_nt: TGTGCCAGCAGCTTCTACGAGTCCAACGTCCTGACTTTC
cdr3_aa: CASSFYESNVLTF

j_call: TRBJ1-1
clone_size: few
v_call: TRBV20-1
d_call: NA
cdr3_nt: TGCAGTTACAACATGAACACTGAAGCTTTCTTT
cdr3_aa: CSYNMNTEAFF

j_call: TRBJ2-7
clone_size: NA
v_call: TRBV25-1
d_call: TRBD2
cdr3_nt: TGTGCCAGCAGTGGGTCGATCGGGAGGAGCTCCTACGAGCAGTACTTC
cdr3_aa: CASSGSIGRSSYEQYF

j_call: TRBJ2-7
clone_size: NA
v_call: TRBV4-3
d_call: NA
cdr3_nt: TGCGCCAGCAGCCAGTCTCGGACGAATTACAATGAGCAGTACTTC
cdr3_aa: CASSQSRTNYNEQYF

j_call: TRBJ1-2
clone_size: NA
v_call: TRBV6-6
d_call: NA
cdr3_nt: TGTGCCAGCACTCAGAGAAGGGGGTTGGACTATGGCTACACCTTC
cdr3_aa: CASTQRRGLDYGYTF

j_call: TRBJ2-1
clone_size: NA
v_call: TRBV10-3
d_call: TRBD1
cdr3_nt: TGTGCCATCAGTGAATCGGGGACAGGGGTTTACAATGAGCAGTTCTTC
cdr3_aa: CAISESGTGVYNEQFF

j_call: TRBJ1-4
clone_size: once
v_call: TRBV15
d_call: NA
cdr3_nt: TGTGCCACCAGCAGAGACCGAGGGGCAGGCGAAAAACTGTTTTTT
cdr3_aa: CATSRDRGAGEKLFF

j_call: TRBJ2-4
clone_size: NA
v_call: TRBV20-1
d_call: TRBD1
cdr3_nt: TGCAGTGCTGGAGGGACAGGGCGGGACATTCAGTACTTC
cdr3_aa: CSAGGTGRDIQYF

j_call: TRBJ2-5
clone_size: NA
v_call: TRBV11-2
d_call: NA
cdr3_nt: TGTGCCAGCAGCTTGTACAATTACAATGAGCAGTACTTC
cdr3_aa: CASSLYNYNEQYF

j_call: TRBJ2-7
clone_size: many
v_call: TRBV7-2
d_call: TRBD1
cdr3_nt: TGTGCCAGCACGTTGACCGGGACAGGGTTATACGAGCAGTACTTC
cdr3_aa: CASTLTGTGLYEQYF

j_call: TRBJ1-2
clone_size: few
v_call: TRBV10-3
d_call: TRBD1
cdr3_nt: TGTGCCATCAGTGAGGTACAGGGGAACTATGGCTACACCTTC
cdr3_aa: CAISEVQGNYGYTF

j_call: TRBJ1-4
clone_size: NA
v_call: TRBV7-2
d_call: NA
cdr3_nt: TGTGCCAGCAGCCCGACGGTCCTTAATGAAAAACTGTTTTTT
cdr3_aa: CASSPTVLNEKLFF

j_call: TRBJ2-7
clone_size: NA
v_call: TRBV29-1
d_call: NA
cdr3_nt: TGCAGCGCGGGGCGGAGTGGAGTAGGAGAGCAGTACTTC
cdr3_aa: CSAGRSGVGEQYF

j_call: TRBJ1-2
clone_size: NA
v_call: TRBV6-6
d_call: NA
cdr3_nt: TGTGCCAGCAGTTCCACCGCGACAGCTGTCTATGGCTACACCTTC
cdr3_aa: CASSSTATAVYGYTF

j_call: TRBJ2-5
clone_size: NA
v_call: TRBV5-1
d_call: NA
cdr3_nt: TGCGCCAGCAGCGACATCAAGACCGGGAGCGTGGAGACCCAGTACTTC
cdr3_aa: CASSDIKTGSVETQYF

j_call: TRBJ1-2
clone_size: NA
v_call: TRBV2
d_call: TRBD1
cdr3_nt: TGTGCCAGCAGTGAAGCGGGACAGGGGGTTTTCTATGGCTACACCTTC
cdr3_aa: CASSEAGQGVFYGYTF

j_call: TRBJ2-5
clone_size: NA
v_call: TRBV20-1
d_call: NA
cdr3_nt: TGCAGTGCTAGGCAGGGTAGCCGAGTAGGGGATAGTAGGTGGACCCAGTACTTC
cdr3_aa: CSARQGSRVGDSRWTQYF

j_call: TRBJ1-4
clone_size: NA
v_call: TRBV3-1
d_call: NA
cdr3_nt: TGTGCCAGCAGCCACCCCACAACTAATGAAAAACTGTTTTTT
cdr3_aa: CASSHPTTNEKLFF

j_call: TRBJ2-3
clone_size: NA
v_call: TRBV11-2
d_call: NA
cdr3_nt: TGTGCCAGCAGCACCCCGTTTAGCACAGATACGCAGTATTTT
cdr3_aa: CASSTPFSTDTQYF

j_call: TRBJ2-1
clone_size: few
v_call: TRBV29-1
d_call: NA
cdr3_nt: TGCAGCGTTGAAGAGGGGAGCGGGCAGTTCTTC
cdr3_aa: CSVEEGSGQFF

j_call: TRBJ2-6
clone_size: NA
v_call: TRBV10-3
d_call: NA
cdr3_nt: TGTGCCACCCAGGGGCTGGCCGGGGCCAACGTCCTGACTTTC
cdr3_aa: CATQGLAGANVLTF

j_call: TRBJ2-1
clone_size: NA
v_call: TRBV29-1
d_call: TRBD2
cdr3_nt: TGCAGCGTTGATATCCAAGCGGGGGTCGGCAATGAGCAGTTCTTC
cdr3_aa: CSVDIQAGVGNEQFF

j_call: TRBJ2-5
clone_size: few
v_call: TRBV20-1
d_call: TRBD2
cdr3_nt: TGCAGTGCTAGACGCGGCGGGGGGGAAGAGACCCAGTACTTC
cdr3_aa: CSARRGGGEETQYF

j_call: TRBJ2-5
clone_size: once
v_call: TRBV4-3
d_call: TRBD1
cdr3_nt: TGCGCCAGCAGCCCAGGCGGACAGGGGGCAAGAGAGACCCAGTACTTC
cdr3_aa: CASSPGGQGARETQYF

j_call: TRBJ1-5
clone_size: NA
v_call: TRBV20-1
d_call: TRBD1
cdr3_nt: TGCAGTGCTAGTGAAGCCGGGACAGGGGGTATTCAGCCCCAGCATTTT
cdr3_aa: CSASEAGTGGIQPQHF

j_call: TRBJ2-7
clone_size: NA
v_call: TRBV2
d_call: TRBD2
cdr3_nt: TGTGCCAACTCCCTCAGCGGGGGGGCCTTCTACGAGCAGTACTTC
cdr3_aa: CANSLSGGAFYEQYF

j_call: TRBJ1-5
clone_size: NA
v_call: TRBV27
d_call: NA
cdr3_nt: TGTGCCAGCAGTTTAATGCACGGTCTTAATCAGCCCCAGCATTTT
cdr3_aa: CASSLMHGLNQPQHF

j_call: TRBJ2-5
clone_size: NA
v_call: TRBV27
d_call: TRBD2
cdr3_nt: TGTGCCAGCAGTCTCTCCGGACTAGCGGGACGGACCCAGTACTTC
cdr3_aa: CASSLSGLAGRTQYF

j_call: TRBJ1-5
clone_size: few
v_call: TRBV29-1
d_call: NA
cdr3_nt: TGCAGCGTTATACAGGGAAAGGATCAGCCCCAGCATTTT
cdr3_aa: CSVIQGKDQPQHF

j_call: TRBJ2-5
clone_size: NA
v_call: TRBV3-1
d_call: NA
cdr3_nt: TGTGCCAGCAGCCAGAGCCCCCGGGTGCGGAGGGAGACCCAGTACTTC
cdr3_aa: CASSQSPRVRRETQYF

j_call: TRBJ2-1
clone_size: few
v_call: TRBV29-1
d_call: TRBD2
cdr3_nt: TGCAGCGCCGGGACTAGCGGGAGTCATGAGCAGTTCTTC
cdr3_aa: CSAGTSGSHEQFF

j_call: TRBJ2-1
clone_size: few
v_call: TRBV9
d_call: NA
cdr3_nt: TGTGCCAGCAGCGTAAGGGCAGTGCCACTCCGGGACTACAATGAGCAGTTCTTC
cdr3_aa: CASSVRAVPLRDYNEQFF

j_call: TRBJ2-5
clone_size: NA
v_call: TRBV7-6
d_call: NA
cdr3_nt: TGTGTCAGCAGCTTCCTGCGGACCTACGGGGAGACCCAGTACTTC
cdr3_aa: CVSSFLRTYGETQYF

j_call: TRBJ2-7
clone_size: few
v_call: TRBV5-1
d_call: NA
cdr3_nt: TGCGCCAGCAGCGACACAGGGGGGGTCTCCTACGAGCAGTACTTC
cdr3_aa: CASSDTGGVSYEQYF

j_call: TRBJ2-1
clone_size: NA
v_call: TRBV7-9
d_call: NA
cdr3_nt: TGTGCCAGCAGCGGACTCATAGCGACAAATGAGCAGTTCTTC
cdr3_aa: CASSGLIATNEQFF

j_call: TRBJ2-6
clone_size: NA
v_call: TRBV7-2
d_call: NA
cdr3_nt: TGTGCCAGCATGCTAAGCTCTGGGGCCAACGTCCTGACTTTC
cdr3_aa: CASMLSSGANVLTF

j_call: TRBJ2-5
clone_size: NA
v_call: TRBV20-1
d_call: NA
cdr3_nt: TGCAGTGCTAAAGAGACCCAGTACTTC
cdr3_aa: CSAKETQYF

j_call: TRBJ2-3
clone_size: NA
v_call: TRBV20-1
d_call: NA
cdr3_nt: TGCAGTGCCCTGTATTCCTCAACAGATACGCAGTATTTT
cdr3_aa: CSALYSSTDTQYF

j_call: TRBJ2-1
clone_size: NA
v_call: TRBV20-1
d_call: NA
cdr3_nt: TGCAGTGCTAGATACCCGGGGGCCCGCAATGAGCAGTTCTTC
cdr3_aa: CSARYPGARNEQFF

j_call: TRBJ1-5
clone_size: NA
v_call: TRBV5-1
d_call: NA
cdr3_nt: TGCGCCAGCAGCTTGGGCGACGCGCACGGGGAGCCCCAGCATTTT
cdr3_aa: CASSLGDAHGEPQHF

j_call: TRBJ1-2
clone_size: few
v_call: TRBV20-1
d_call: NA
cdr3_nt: TGCAGTGCTACTCCAGGCAATAACTATGGCTACACCTTC
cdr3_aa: CSATPGNNYGYTF

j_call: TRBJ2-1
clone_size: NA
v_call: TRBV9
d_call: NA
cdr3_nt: TGTGCCAGCAGCGTTGGTGGGATTGCTGGTGAGCAGTTCTTC
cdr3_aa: CASSVGGIAGEQFF

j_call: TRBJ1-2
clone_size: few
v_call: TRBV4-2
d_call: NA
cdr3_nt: TGTGCCAGCAGCCAAGAACGGACTAACTATGGCTACACCTTC
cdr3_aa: CASSQERTNYGYTF

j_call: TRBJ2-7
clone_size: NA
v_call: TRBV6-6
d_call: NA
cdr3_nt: TGTGCCAGCAGTTACAAGGGCAGGGCGACCTACGAGCAGTACTTC
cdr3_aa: CASSYKGRATYEQYF